This is a list of T cell receptor beta chains from one sample in a study of blood T cell repertoires in COVID-19. Method: immunoSEQ multiplex PCR; TCRdb's copy keeps in-frame clones and lacks some. The data contain 150,000 to 200,000 clones, approximately 80% of them singletons. Sequencing was performed on PBMCs or T cells enriched from blood (not recorded which). The receptors shown here come from a man in his forties or fifties who had recovered from COVID-19. Both conserved end residues are part of each CDR3.

TRBV20-1,CSAGGIAGTGELFF
TRBV7-2,CASSLGGDYSYEQYF
TRBV18,CASSPTGGADYGYTF
TRBV27,CASSIGQGRHEQYF
TRBV20-1,CSARPSEQYF
TRBV7-9,CASSPWLAGGSNTGELFF
TRBV5-1,CASSYGQASYEQYF
TRBV5-8,CASSLEPRGQNTEAFF
TRBV5-4,CASSLDRGRNQPQHF
TRBV15,CATSRDTPGLADTQSTGELFF
TRBV15,CATSRDSNVLGQYKETQYF
TRBV5-4,CASSLDTYEQYF
TRBV9,CASSLDAGGTGFSPLHF
TRBV6-1,CASSEVGLAGDEQFF
TRBV19,CASSTVRGTGETLGYTF
TRBV7-2,CASRPGGPSYEQYF